These 12 T cell receptor beta chains originate from one sample sequenced in a study of cytomegalovirus exposure and HLA in healthy donors. PCR amplification relied on 60 Vbeta primers (plus 13 Jbeta primers). Measured with immunoSEQ multiplex PCR; TCRdb has only the in-frame clones, and not every one. The data show roughly 150,000 clones, roughly 75% seen once. Material for sequencing was PBMCs. Every receptor here comes from a female donor in good health and CMV-seronegative.

The CDR3: CASSWVRGDLDTEAFF. In DNA form, the CDR3 reads TGTGCCAGCAGCTGGGTCCGGGGGGATCTAGACACTGAAGCTTTCTTT. This chain links TRBV13 with TRBJ1-1; tentative D call: TRBD1 (5 bases). Germline V gives CDR1 PRHDT, CDR2 FYEKMQ (reference sequence). The V end was cut by 4 bases, the J end by 3 bases, with 18 bases between. The CDR3 consists of 16 residues.

The chain links TRBV18 to TRBJ2-2; D unresolved. V was cut by 3 bases and J by 0 bases, with 11 bases left in between. The CDR3 is made up of 16 amino acids. Germline V gene lookup returns CDR1 KGHSH and CDR2 LQKENI. The CDR3 DNA reads TGTGCCAGCTCACCCGCGTCATCTGCGAACACCGGGGAGCTGTTTTTT. Amino acid sequence: CASSPASSANTGELFF.

The chain employs TRBV30 and TRBJ2-7, with TRBD2 identical over 9 bases. Trimming at V came to 0 bases and at J to 2 bases, leaving 2 bases not matched to a gene. The CDR3 consists of 14 residues. Germline assignment: CDR1 GTSNPN and CDR2 SVGIG (reference sequence). The DNA of the CDR3 is TGTGCCTGGAGTGTGTCTAGCGGGACCTACGAGCAGTACTTC. Amino acid sequence: CAWSVSSGTYEQYF.

The chain uses TRBV20-1 and TRBJ2-3, with no clear D. The germline V gene has CDR1 DFQATT and CDR2 SNEGSKA (reference sequence). This CDR3 comprises 11 residues. With 4 bases removed from V and 5 bases from J, the gap between germline ends came to 7 bases. DNA of the CDR3: TGCAGTGCTACACAGCTAGATACGCAGTATTTT. Amino acid sequence: CSATQLDTQYF.

The chain carries TRBV6-5 and TRBJ2-7; 7 positions agree with TRBD2. Losses at the gene ends were 4 bases for V and 6 bases for J; bases not matched to a gene: 6. Germline lookup yields CDR1 MNHEY and CDR2 SVGAGI. The CDR3 length is 13 residues. For the CDR3, the DNA is TGTGCCAGCAGTTCCGGGGGGAGGGGCGAGCAGTACTTC. Its protein product is CASSSGGRGEQYF.

CDR3 sequence (DNA): TGTGCCAGCAGCTTAGCGCCAGGGGATTATCAGCCCCAGCATTTT. Translating it yields CASSLAPGDYQPQHF. The V call is TRBV7-2, the J call TRBJ1-5, with D perhaps TRBD1 (6 bases). This CDR3 comprises 15 residues. CDR1 SGHTA and CDR2 FQGNSA come from the germline V gene. Trimming took off 0 bases at V and 5 bases at J, with 11 bases between the two ends. Supplemented by reference TRBV7-2 and TRBJ1-5, the full variable domain reads GAGVSQSPSNKVTEKGKDVELRCDPISGHTALYWYRQSLGQGLEFLIYFQGNSAPDKSGLPSDRFSAERTGGSVSTLTIQRTQQEDSAVYLCASSLAPGDYQPQHFGDGTRLSIL.

This clone showed up just a few times. This rearrangement joins TRBV6-5 to TRBJ1-5; possibly TRBD1 for D (6 bases). Germline CDR1 is MNHEY and CDR2 is SVGAGI. This CDR3 has 15 residues. V gave up 5 bases and J gave up 4 bases, with 15 bases separating them. The CDR3 nucleotides read TGTGCCAGCAGTATGGCCAGGACAGCGAATCAGCCCCAGCATTTT. The encoded protein is CASSMARTANQPQHF.

The genes are TRBV7-9 and TRBJ2-4, with 14 nucleotides matching TRBD2. Trimming took 7 bases from V and 6 from J; bases not matched to a gene: 14. This CDR3 region has 18 residues. CDR1 is SEHNR, CDR2 FQNEAQ, per germline (reference sequence). CDR3 DNA sequence: TGTGCCAGCAACGAGGGGACTAGCGGGAGCTGGTGGCGAAACATTCAGTACTTC. Translating it yields CASNEGTSGSWWRNIQYF.

The chain carries TRBV14 and TRBJ2-1; D is unclear. Trimming removed 0 bases from V and 0 bases from J, with 6 bases in between. Per the germline V gene, CDR1 is SGHDN and CDR2 is FVKESK. This CDR3 is built from 15 residues. CDR3 DNA: TGTGCCAGCAGCCAAGAACGGGTCTCCTACAATGAGCAGTTCTTC. This sequence encodes CASSQERVSYNEQFF.

About this clone itself: This same CDR3 is encoded by further DNA sequences in the sample. The V and J genes are TRBV7-9 and TRBJ1-4; D is unresolved. Germline CDR1 and CDR2: SEHNR and FQNEAQ (reference sequence). The V and J ends lost 5 bases and 0 bases respectively, with 16 bases between them. The CDR3 spans 17 residues. The CDR3 DNA sequence: TGTGCCAGCAGCCCCCGGGGAACAGACTCAACTAATGAAAAACTGTTTTTT. Translated, it gives CASSPRGTDSTNEKLFF. The whole variable domain, filled in from reference TRBV7-9 and TRBJ1-4, reads DTGVSQNPRHKITKRGQNVTFRCDPISEHNRLYWYRQTLGQGPEFLTYFQNEAQLEKSRLLSDRFSAERPKGSFSTLEIQRTEQGDSAMYLCASSPRGTDSTNEKLFFGSGTQLSVL.

CDR3 in amino acids: CASIPDRNNQPQHF. In DNA, the CDR3 is TGTGCCAGCATTCCAGACAGGAACAATCAGCCCCAGCATTTT. The J gene is TRBJ1-5, the V gene TRBV2, with D possibly TRBD1 on 6 matching bases. V was clipped by 7 bases and J by 3 bases, with 13 bases between them. CDR1 SNHLY and CDR2 FYNNEI come from the germline V gene. The length of the CDR3 is 14 residues. Variable domain in full (rest from reference TRBV2 and TRBJ1-5): EPEVTQTPSHQVTQMGQEVILRCVPISNHLYFYWYRQILGQKVEFLVSFYNNEISEKSEIFDDQFSVERPDGSNFTLKIRSTKLEDSAMYFCASIPDRNNQPQHFGDGTRLSIL.

This chain links TRBV5-4 with TRBJ2-1; D possibly corresponds to TRBD2 (6 bases). This CDR3 has 15 residues. Trimming stripped 1 base from V and 1 base from J, with 9 bases between. In germline, CDR1 is SGHNT, CDR2 YYREEE (reference sequence). CDR3 nucleotide sequence: TGTGCCAGCAGCTTGAGGCTAGCGTCCTACAATGAGCAGTTCTTC. This sequence encodes CASSLRLASYNEQFF.